The rows below give T cell receptor beta chains drawn from one sample of a study of T cells after yellow fever vaccination. Each CDR3 protein is one row after TCRdb ran MiXCR on the 5' RACE reads. The data hold roughly 400,000 distinct CDR3 sequences, with approximately 18% observed a single time. The sample consisted of PBMCs, taken before the yellow fever booster vaccination. The source of these receptors is a young man who received the YFV17D yellow fever vaccine. CDR3s include the opening cysteine and the closing phenylalanine or tryptophan. The D gene is left open where the match is weak. Clone sizes are given selectively: once, few, many, or a class where the clone is expanded.

J | D | V | size | DNA | CDR3
TRBJ1-1 | . | TRBV9 | . | TGTGCCAGCAGCGTAGGCGGGGATGGGAACACTGAAGCTTTCTTT | CASSVGGDGNTEAFF
TRBJ2-1 | TRBD2 | TRBV24-1 | . | TGTGCCACCAGTGGCACTAGCGGGGAGTCCTACAATGAGCAGTTCTTC | CATSGTSGESYNEQFF
TRBJ1-5 | . | TRBV18 | . | TGTGCCAGCTCACCGGCATCGATTAATCAGCCCCAGCATTTT | CASSPASINQPQHF
TRBJ1-2 | . | TRBV30 | . | TGTGCCTGGAGTGCTTCCTATGGCTACACCTTC | CAWSASYGYTF
TRBJ2-5 | . | TRBV29-1 | few | TGCAGCGTTGAATGGGGCGAGTACTTCCAAGAGACCCAGTACTTC | CSVEWGEYFQETQYF
TRBJ2-1 | . | TRBV20-1 | few | TGCAGTGCTGGTCTCTCCTACAATGAGCAGTTCTTC | CSAGLSYNEQFF
TRBJ2-1 | TRBD2 | TRBV10-2 | . | TGCGCCAGCGTATTTGCGGGGGGGGACAATGAGCAGTTCTTC | CASVFAGGDNEQFF
TRBJ2-1 | . | TRBV7-8 | few | TGTGCCAGCAGCTTCCAGCGGGTCCCTCTCGGTGAGCAGTTCTTC | CASSFQRVPLGEQFF
TRBJ1-1 | . | TRBV7-3 | few | TGTGCCAGCAGTGAGGGAGTGAACACTGAAGCTTTCTTT | CASSEGVNTEAFF
TRBJ1-1 | . | TRBV29-1 | . | TGCAGCGTTGAAGATTGGGGGCAGTACAGTGAAGCTTTCTTT | CSVEDWGQYSEAFF
TRBJ2-3 | TRBD1 | TRBV12-3/TRBV12-4 | many | TGTGCCGTTGGACAGGGGGTAGAAGATACGCAGTATTTT | CAVGQGVEDTQYF
TRBJ1-4 | . | TRBV12-3/TRBV12-4 | . | TGTGCCAGCAGCAACATGGGTGAAAAACTGTTTTTT | CASSNMGEKLFF
TRBJ2-3 | . | TRBV3-2 | few | TGTGCCAGCAGCCAATGGGGACCGTCTCTAGCGGGGGGCACAGATACGCAGTATTTT | CASSQWGPSLAGGTDTQYF
TRBJ2-2 | . | TRBV3-1 | many | TGTGCCAGCAGCCAATTCATAGCCGCCGGGGAGCTGTTTTTT | CASSQFIAAGELFF
TRBJ1-1 | . | TRBV6-2/TRBV6-3 | . | TGTGCCAGCAGACCAGGGTCCAGGGGTGAAGCTTTCTTT | CASRPGSRGEAFF
TRBJ2-2 | TRBD2 | TRBV7-8 | many | TGTGCCAGCAGAGTAGCGGGGGGGAACACCGGGGAGCTGTTTTTT | CASRVAGGNTGELFF
TRBJ2-3 | TRBD2 | TRBV4-1 | few | TGCGCCAGCAGCCAAGATCCAGCGGGGGCGGATACGCAGTATTTT | CASSQDPAGADTQYF
TRBJ2-3 | . | TRBV7-3 | . | TGTGCCAGCAGCCAGACCGCCCAGGCCACAGATACGCAGTATTTT | CASSQTAQATDTQYF
TRBJ1-2 | . | TRBV10-3 | few | TGTGCCATCAGTGAAGTGGGCCCAGAATATGGCTACACCTTC | CAISEVGPEYGYTF
TRBJ1-2 | . | TRBV5-1 | . | TGCGCCAGCAGCTCGGGTCGGACAGTACTTAACTATGGCTACACCTTC | CASSSGRTVLNYGYTF
TRBJ2-1 | TRBD2 | TRBV12-3/TRBV12-4 | . | TGTGCCAGCATCGGGGGGGAACCGAGCTCCTACAATGAGCAGTTCTTC | CASIGGEPSSYNEQFF
TRBJ2-3 | . | TRBV6-6 | . | TGTGCCAGCAGTTACTCGGGCCGCACAGATACGCAGTATTTT | CASSYSGRTDTQYF
TRBJ2-1 | TRBD1 | TRBV7-7 | . | TGTGCTAGCAGCTTAAAGGGGGCCCCCCGAAATGAGCAGTTCTTC | CASSLKGAPRNEQFF
TRBJ2-3 | . | TRBV15 | . | TGTGCCACCAGCACCCTATCTCACACAGATACGCAGTATTTT | CATSTLSHTDTQYF
TRBJ2-2 | . | TRBV28 | few | TGTGCCAGCGGACAACTAACCGGGGAGCTGTTTTTT | CASGQLTGELFF
TRBJ2-2 | TRBD1 | TRBV6-4 | many | TGTGCCAGCAGCGCGGGACAGGGGGCCGGGGAGCTGTTTTTT | CASSAGQGAGELFF
TRBJ1-4 | . | TRBV7-2 | many | TGTGCCAGCAGCTTAGGGGGTGGACGGGCGAATGAAAAACTGTTTTTT | CASSLGGGRANEKLFF
TRBJ1-1 | . | TRBV10-3 | few | TGTGCCATCAGTGAGACATTTGAAGCTTTCTTT | CAISETFEAFF
TRBJ2-1 | TRBD1 | TRBV7-8 | few | TGTGCCAGCAGCGACAGGGTTTCTCGCGAGCAGTTCTTC | CASSDRVSREQFF
TRBJ2-5 | . | TRBV29-1 | . | TGCAGCGTTGAAGGGCAGGGGAGCAGGGAGACCCAGTACTTC | CSVEGQGSRETQYF
TRBJ2-2 | . | TRBV4-1 | . | TGCGCCAGCAGCCAGGCCATTCGCGGGTCCGGGGAGCTGTTTTTT | CASSQAIRGSGELFF
TRBJ1-5 | TRBD1 | TRBV4-1 | . | TGCGCCAGCAGCCGACAGGGACAGCGCAATCAGCCCCAGCATTTT | CASSRQGQRNQPQHF
TRBJ2-2 | . | TRBV7-2 | . | TGTGCCAGCAGCTCGAAACAGGGAAAGGCCGGGGAGCTGTTTTTT | CASSSKQGKAGELFF
TRBJ2-5 | TRBD2 | TRBV20-1 | many | TGCAGTGCCCAGACTAGCGGGGGACAAGAGACCCAGTACTTC | CSAQTSGGQETQYF
TRBJ2-2 | . | TRBV6-5 | few | TGTGCCAGCAGGAGCGGCACCGGGGAGCTGTTTTTT | CASRSGTGELFF
TRBJ2-3 | . | TRBV15 | . | TGTGCCACTCGCGGTTGGGCCTCACCTACAGATACGCAGTATTTT | CATRGWASPTDTQYF
TRBJ2-3 | TRBD1 | TRBV6-1 | . | TGTGCCAGCAGCAAGGGACAGGGGGGATCAGATACGCAGTATTTT | CASSKGQGGSDTQYF